The rows below give T cell receptor beta chains drawn from one sample of a study of shared clonotypes between healthy human individuals. The assay was immunoSEQ multiplex PCR, and TCRdb's table has in-frame clones only and misses some. The sample records around 2.5 million clones, approximately 94% being singletons. Sequenced sample: naive CD4+ T cells from PBMCs. Receptors were obtained from a man younger than 35 in good health. Some clones in this sample may be carry-over from other donors' samples. Both conserved end residues are part of each CDR3. Fields, in order: V gene, D gene, CDR3 length, clone size, J gene, CDR3 DNA, CDR3 protein. The D gene is left open where the match is weak. Size tells how often a clone was seen (once, few, many) or the class of an expanded clone, and some rows leave it out.

v_gene: TRBV10-3; d_gene: -; len: 12; abundance: -; j_gene: TRBJ2-5; CDR3nt: TGTGCTATCAGTGATCCCGGAGAGACCCAGTACTTC; CDR3aa: CAISDPGETQYF
v_gene: TRBV27; d_gene: -; len: 19; abundance: -; j_gene: TRBJ2-1; CDR3nt: TGTGCCAGCACCCTAAGACCCCCTTTCTTGGCCAGCTCCTACAATGAGCAGTTCTTC; CDR3aa: CASTLRPPFLASSYNEQFF
v_gene: TRBV21-1; d_gene: -; len: 15; abundance: -; j_gene: TRBJ2-6; CDR3nt: TGTGCCAGCACCCTCATCACCTCTGGGGCCAACGTCCTGACTTTC; CDR3aa: CASTLITSGANVLTF
v_gene: TRBV5-1; d_gene: -; len: 16; abundance: -; j_gene: TRBJ1-2; CDR3nt: TGCGCCAGCAGCAGGCTATACCGGGACATTACTGGTGGCTACACCTTC; CDR3aa: CASSRLYRDITGGYTF
v_gene: TRBV29-1; d_gene: -; len: 13; abundance: -; j_gene: TRBJ1-3; CDR3nt: TGCAGCGTTCGAAGGGGCAGTGGAAACACCATATATTTT; CDR3aa: CSVRRGSGNTIYF
v_gene: TRBV28; d_gene: -; len: 13; abundance: -; j_gene: TRBJ1-4; CDR3nt: TGTGCCAGCAGGGGGGGAGGGGTTGAAAAACTGTTTTTT; CDR3aa: CASRGGGVEKLFF
v_gene: TRBV19; d_gene: TRBD1; len: 14; abundance: -; j_gene: TRBJ1-2; CDR3nt: TGTGCCAGTGGTTGGACAGGCGTTTACTATGGCTACACCTTC; CDR3aa: CASGWTGVYYGYTF
v_gene: TRBV19; d_gene: -; len: 14; abundance: -; j_gene: TRBJ2-2; CDR3nt: TGTGCCAGTAGTCCCAGTCTGAACACCGGGGAGCTGTTTTTT; CDR3aa: CASSPSLNTGELFF
v_gene: TRBV5-4; d_gene: TRBD2; len: 15; abundance: -; j_gene: TRBJ2-3; CDR3nt: TGTGCCAGTAGGCCGCTGGGACTAGGCACAGATACGCAGTATTTT; CDR3aa: CASRPLGLGTDTQYF
v_gene: TRBV7-9; d_gene: -; len: 15; abundance: -; j_gene: TRBJ2-2; CDR3nt: TGTGCCAGCAGCTTGGGATCGGGAGACACCGGGGAGCTGTTTTTT; CDR3aa: CASSLGSGDTGELFF
v_gene: TRBV27; d_gene: -; len: 18; abundance: -; j_gene: TRBJ1-1; CDR3nt: TGTGCCAGCAGTTCATACACACAACGCAGGGACTTGAACACTGAAGCTTTCTTT; CDR3aa: CASSSYTQRRDLNTEAFF
v_gene: TRBV5-1; d_gene: TRBD2; len: 18; abundance: -; j_gene: TRBJ2-3; CDR3nt: TGCGCCAGCAGCATAGGACTAGCGGGAGGGTCTATGGCAGATACGCAGTATTTT; CDR3aa: CASSIGLAGGSMADTQYF
v_gene: TRBV9; d_gene: -; len: 14; abundance: -; j_gene: TRBJ2-2; CDR3nt: TGTGCCAGCAGCAAGCAACAGGTCACCGGGGAGCTGTTTTTT; CDR3aa: CASSKQQVTGELFF
v_gene: TRBV27; d_gene: -; len: 16; abundance: -; j_gene: TRBJ1-1; CDR3nt: TGTGCCAGCAGTCCAGGGAATCGAGGGGGGAACACTGAAGCTTTCTTT; CDR3aa: CASSPGNRGGNTEAFF
v_gene: TRBV7-2; d_gene: TRBD2; len: 16; abundance: -; j_gene: TRBJ2-5; CDR3nt: TGTGCCAGCAGCCCACCTAGCGGGAGAGTGTTGAAGACCCAGTACTTC; CDR3aa: CASSPPSGRVLKTQYF
v_gene: TRBV5-1; d_gene: TRBD2; len: 16; abundance: -; j_gene: TRBJ2-7; CDR3nt: TGCGCCAGCCCGACAATTACTAGCGGGAGTTCATCCGAGCAGTACTTC; CDR3aa: CASPTITSGSSSEQYF
v_gene: TRBV28; d_gene: -; len: 14; abundance: -; j_gene: TRBJ1-1; CDR3nt: TGTGCCAGCAGTTTAAGCCCTCGTAGTCGGGAAGCTTTCTTT; CDR3aa: CASSLSPRSREAFF
v_gene: TRBV12-5; d_gene: -; len: 11; abundance: few; j_gene: TRBJ1-1; CDR3nt: TGTGCTAGTGGTGAGGGGGTTAGTGCTTTCTTT; CDR3aa: CASGEGVSAFF
v_gene: TRBV7-9; d_gene: -; len: 15; abundance: -; j_gene: TRBJ2-7; CDR3nt: TGTGCCAGCAGCTTAAGACAGTCCAACTCCTACGAGCAGTACTTC; CDR3aa: CASSLRQSNSYEQYF
v_gene: TRBV6-1; d_gene: -; len: 13; abundance: few; j_gene: TRBJ1-5; CDR3nt: TGTGCCAGCAGTGAGAGACGCAATCAGCCCCAGCATTTT; CDR3aa: CASSERRNQPQHF
v_gene: TRBV28; d_gene: -; len: 13; abundance: -; j_gene: TRBJ2-6; CDR3nt: TGTGCCAGCAGTTTCTCTGGGGCCAACGTCCTGACTTTC; CDR3aa: CASSFSGANVLTF
v_gene: TRBV28; d_gene: -; len: 13; abundance: -; j_gene: TRBJ2-3; CDR3nt: TGTGCCAGCAGTTCCCACTTGCCAGATACGCAGTATTTT; CDR3aa: CASSSHLPDTQYF
v_gene: TRBV5-1; d_gene: -; len: 13; abundance: -; j_gene: TRBJ2-1; CDR3nt: TGCGCCAGCAGCCCTCAGCTGGGGAATGAGCAGTTCTTC; CDR3aa: CASSPQLGNEQFF
v_gene: TRBV18; d_gene: TRBD1; len: 13; abundance: -; j_gene: TRBJ2-7; CDR3nt: TGTGCCAGCTCATCGGGACAGGTCTACGAGCAGTACTTC; CDR3aa: CASSSGQVYEQYF
v_gene: TRBV30; d_gene: -; len: 13; abundance: once; j_gene: TRBJ1-2; CDR3nt: TGTGCCTGGAGCGAAGGAAATCGCTATGGCTACACCTTC; CDR3aa: CAWSEGNRYGYTF
v_gene: TRBV11-2; d_gene: -; len: 15; abundance: -; j_gene: TRBJ1-2; CDR3nt: TGTGCCAGCAGCTTAGATCGGCGGGGTCCCTATGGCTACACCTTC; CDR3aa: CASSLDRRGPYGYTF
v_gene: TRBV4-3; d_gene: -; len: 18; abundance: -; j_gene: TRBJ2-3; CDR3nt: TGCGCCAGCAGCCAAGATCCCACCAGACGGTCTAGCACAGATACGCAGTATTTT; CDR3aa: CASSQDPTRRSSTDTQYF
v_gene: TRBV10-3; d_gene: TRBD2; len: 15; abundance: -; j_gene: TRBJ2-2; CDR3nt: TGTGCCATCAGTGCTAAGCGGGAGGGCCCCGGGGAGCTGTTTTTT; CDR3aa: CAISAKREGPGELFF
v_gene: TRBV9; d_gene: TRBD2; len: 16; abundance: -; j_gene: TRBJ2-1; CDR3nt: TGTGCCAGCAGCGTAGGGGAGGGACTAGGGGAAGGTGAGCAGTTCTTC; CDR3aa: CASSVGEGLGEGEQFF
v_gene: TRBV6-5; d_gene: -; len: 12; abundance: -; j_gene: TRBJ2-3; CDR3nt: TGTGCCACCAAAACCAGCACAGATACGCAGTATTTT; CDR3aa: CATKTSTDTQYF
v_gene: TRBV2; d_gene: -; len: 13; abundance: -; j_gene: TRBJ1-2; CDR3nt: TGTGCCAGCGGGCGGGATCCTAACTATGGCTACACCTTC; CDR3aa: CASGRDPNYGYTF
v_gene: TRBV9; d_gene: TRBD2; len: 17; abundance: -; j_gene: TRBJ2-2; CDR3nt: TGTGCCAGCAGCGTAGCTCCAGCGGGAGGGGACACCGGGGAGCTGTTTTTT; CDR3aa: CASSVAPAGGDTGELFF
v_gene: TRBV28; d_gene: TRBD2; len: 15; abundance: -; j_gene: TRBJ2-7; CDR3nt: TGTGCCAGCAGTTTATCGGGGAGGGGTGGCCTCGAGCAGTACTTC; CDR3aa: CASSLSGRGGLEQYF
v_gene: TRBV21-1; d_gene: -; len: 17; abundance: -; j_gene: TRBJ2-5; CDR3nt: TGTGCCAGCAGCAAGGATGAGGGAGGTGGACTTAAAGAGACCCAGTACTTC; CDR3aa: CASSKDEGGGLKETQYF
v_gene: TRBV5-1; d_gene: TRBD1; len: 14; abundance: -; j_gene: TRBJ2-1; CDR3nt: TGCGCCAGCAGCTCTGGACAGGGGGCCTATGAGCAGTTCTTC; CDR3aa: CASSSGQGAYEQFF
v_gene: TRBV28; d_gene: -; len: 15; abundance: -; j_gene: TRBJ2-2; CDR3nt: TGTGCCAGCAGTTTTGCAGGGGTTAAAAGCGGGGAGCTGTTTTTT; CDR3aa: CASSFAGVKSGELFF
v_gene: TRBV27; d_gene: -; len: 15; abundance: -; j_gene: TRBJ2-7; CDR3nt: TGTGCCAGCAGTCCCCAGGGACTCCCTGGGGGCGAGCAGTACTTC; CDR3aa: CASSPQGLPGGEQYF
v_gene: TRBV4-1; d_gene: -; len: 14; abundance: -; j_gene: TRBJ2-3; CDR3nt: TGCGCCAGCAGCCAAGATAGGGGGACAGATACGCAGTATTTT; CDR3aa: CASSQDRGTDTQYF
v_gene: TRBV10-3; d_gene: -; len: 10; abundance: -; j_gene: TRBJ1-3; CDR3nt: TGTGCCATCCGAGGAAACACCATATATTTT; CDR3aa: CAIRGNTIYF
v_gene: TRBV7-2; d_gene: -; len: 15; abundance: -; j_gene: TRBJ2-1; CDR3nt: TGTGCCAGCAGCTTAAGGCGGGGCCGGAGGGATGAGCAGTTCTTC; CDR3aa: CASSLRRGRRDEQFF
v_gene: TRBV7-7; d_gene: -; len: 13; abundance: -; j_gene: TRBJ2-7; CDR3nt: TGTGCCAGCAGCCGGGACTCCCACGGGGAGCAGTACTTC; CDR3aa: CASSRDSHGEQYF
v_gene: TRBV5-6; d_gene: -; len: 14; abundance: -; j_gene: TRBJ2-3; CDR3nt: TGTGCCAGCAGGATCCATCCCCGCCCAGATACGCAGTATTTT; CDR3aa: CASRIHPRPDTQYF
v_gene: TRBV5-1; d_gene: TRBD2; len: 18; abundance: -; j_gene: TRBJ2-5; CDR3nt: TGCGCCAGCAGCTCGGGGACTAGCGGGAGGGCCAGCTGGGAGACCCAGTACTTC; CDR3aa: CASSSGTSGRASWETQYF
v_gene: TRBV10-3; d_gene: -; len: 13; abundance: -; j_gene: TRBJ1-1; CDR3nt: TGTGCCATCAGTGAGTTAATGAACACTGAAGCTTTCTTT; CDR3aa: CAISELMNTEAFF
v_gene: TRBV2; d_gene: TRBD2; len: 14; abundance: -; j_gene: TRBJ2-7; CDR3nt: TGTGCCAGCAGTGTGCGAGCGGGAGTCTACGAGCAGTACTTC; CDR3aa: CASSVRAGVYEQYF
v_gene: TRBV11-2; d_gene: TRBD2; len: 15; abundance: -; j_gene: TRBJ2-1; CDR3nt: TGTGCCAGCAGCGCGACTAGCGCCACTAGGGGTGAGCAGTTCTTC; CDR3aa: CASSATSATRGEQFF
v_gene: TRBV6-1; d_gene: TRBD1; len: 13; abundance: -; j_gene: TRBJ1-2; CDR3nt: TGTGCCAGCAGCCCCGGGACAGGGGAAGCTTGCTGGTTC; CDR3aa: CASSPGTGEACWF